The T cell receptor (beta chain) under discussion was sequenced for a study of blood T cell repertoires in COVID-19. Study overall: Italy, Spain and the United States were the sources of the convalescent and acute COVID-19 samples. T cells, B-cell-depleted T cells, or PBMCs supplied cDNA or gDNA.

As processed by the authors: Reference gene primer amplification yielded estimated nucleated cell counts. Profiling relied on immunoSEQ multiplex PCR, and the TCRdb table lists in-frame clones only, not all of them. D and trimming come from the DNA, and the V and J calls and clone size come from that table. The sample lists about 140,000 clones, around 90% seen once, with less than 2% in the top ten. Between the trimmed V and J ends, which lost 3 bases and 7 bases, there was a span of 19 bases. CDR3 length equals 16 residues. The V gene's germline CDR1 is SGHDN and CDR2 FVKESK. Material: peripheral blood. The V call is TRBV14, the J call TRBJ2-1, with D tentatively TRBD2 (7 bases). This receptor was identified in a woman aged 60-75 years with acute or convalescent COVID-19. Written as DNA, the CDR3 is TGTGCCAGCAGCCAGTTAGGGGCGGGGGCTGGAAATGAGCAGTTCTTC. Amino acids: CASSQLGAGAGNEQFF.